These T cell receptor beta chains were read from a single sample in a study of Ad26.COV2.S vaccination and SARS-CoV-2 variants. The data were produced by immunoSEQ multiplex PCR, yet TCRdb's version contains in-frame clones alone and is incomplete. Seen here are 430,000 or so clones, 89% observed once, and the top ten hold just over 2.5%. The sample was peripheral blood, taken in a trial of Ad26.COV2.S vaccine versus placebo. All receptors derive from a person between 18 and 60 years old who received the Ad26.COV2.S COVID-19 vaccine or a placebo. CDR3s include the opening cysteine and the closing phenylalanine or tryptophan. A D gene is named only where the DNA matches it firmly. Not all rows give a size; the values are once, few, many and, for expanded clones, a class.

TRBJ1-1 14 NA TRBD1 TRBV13 TGTGCCAGCAGCTTAGGCCCAGGGGGCATTGAAGCTTTCTTT CASSLGPGGIEAFF
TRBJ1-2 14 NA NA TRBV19 TGTGCCAGTAGTATACGGGGTCCGGACTATGGCTACACCTTC CASSIRGPDYGYTF
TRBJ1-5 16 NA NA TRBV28 TGTGCCAGCAGGGGCGGAAGAAATAGAAGCAATCAGCCCCAGCATTTT CASRGGRNRSNQPQHF
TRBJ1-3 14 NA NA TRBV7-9 TGTGCCAGCAGCTACAGAGGGTCTGGAAACACCATATATTTT CASSYRGSGNTIYF
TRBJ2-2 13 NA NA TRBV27 TGTGCCAATAGGGAGCCATCCACCGGGGAGCTGTTTTTT CANREPSTGELFF
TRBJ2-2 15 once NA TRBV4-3 TGCGCCAGCAGCCAAGACGTGAGGAACACCGGGGAGCTGTTTTTT CASSQDVRNTGELFF
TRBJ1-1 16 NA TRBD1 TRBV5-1 TGCGCCAGCAGCACGGGACAGGGCGGACTCGACACTGAAGCTTTCTTT CASSTGQGGLDTEAFF
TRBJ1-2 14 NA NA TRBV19 TGTGCCAGTAGTATGTGGGGAACCCTTAGCGGCTACACCTTC CASSMWGTLSGYTF
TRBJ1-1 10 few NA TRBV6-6 TGTGCCAGCATGGCAACCGAAGCTTTCTTT CASMATEAFF
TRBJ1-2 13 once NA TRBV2 TGTGCCAGCAGTGGGGACACAGACTATGGCTACACCTTC CASSGDTDYGYTF
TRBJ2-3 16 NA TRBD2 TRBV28 TGTGCCAGCAGGTCTCTAGCGGGGGGAAACACAGATACGCAGTATTTT CASRSLAGGNTDTQYF
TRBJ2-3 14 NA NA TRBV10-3 TGTGCCATCAGTGAGAGGTCGTCCCCAGATACGCAGTATTTT CAISERSSPDTQYF
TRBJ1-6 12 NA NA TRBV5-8 TGTGCCAGCAGCCATTATTATTCACCCCTCCACTTT CASSHYYSPLHF
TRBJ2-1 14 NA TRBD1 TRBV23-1 TGCGCCAGCAGCCTAGGGACAGAATACAATGAGCAGTTCTTC CASSLGTEYNEQFF
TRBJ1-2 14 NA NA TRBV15 TGTGCCACCAGCAGAGAGAGGACAAACTATGGCTACACCTTC CATSRERTNYGYTF
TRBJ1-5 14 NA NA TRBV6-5 TGTGCCAGCAGGCAGGGTGGTGGCAATCAGCCCCAGCATTTT CASRQGGGNQPQHF
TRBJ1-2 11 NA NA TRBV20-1 TGCAGTGCTAGTGATGGGGGTTACCCCACCTTC CSASDGGYPTF
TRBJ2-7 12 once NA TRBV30 TGTGCCTGGAGTGTAAGCTCCTACGAGCAGTACTTC CAWSVSSYEQYF
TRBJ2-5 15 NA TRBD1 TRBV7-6 TGTGCCAGCAGCTTAGGGACAGGGGGGTTGGAGACCCAGTACTTC CASSLGTGGLETQYF
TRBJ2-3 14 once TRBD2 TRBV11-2 TGTGCCAGCAGCTTCTCCCGGGAGGGAGATACGCAGTATTTT CASSFSREGDTQYF
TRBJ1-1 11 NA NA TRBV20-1 TGCAGCACGACTCGGGACACTGAAGCTTTCTTT CSTTRDTEAFF
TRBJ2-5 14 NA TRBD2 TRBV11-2 TGTGCCAGCAGAAACCGGGGGGGTCAAGAGACCCAGTACTTC CASRNRGGQETQYF
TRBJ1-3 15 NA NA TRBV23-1 TGCGCCAGCAGTCAACGCGGGCCAAAGCGACACACCATATATTTT CASSQRGPKRHTIYF
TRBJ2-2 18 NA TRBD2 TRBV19 TGTGCCAGTAGTTCACGAACCGGGACTAGCGGGAGAACCGGGGAGCTGTTTTTT CASSSRTGTSGRTGELFF
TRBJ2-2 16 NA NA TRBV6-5 TGTGCCAGCAGTTACTGGGGTGTCACGGTCACCGGGGAGCTGTTTTTT CASSYWGVTVTGELFF
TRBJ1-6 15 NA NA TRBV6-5 TGTGCCAGCAGTTACTCCGGGGCCGATAATTCACCCCTCCACTTT CASSYSGADNSPLHF
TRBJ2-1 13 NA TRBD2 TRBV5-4 TGTGCCGTCTGGGTAGCGGGAGTCAATGAGCAGTTCTTC CAVWVAGVNEQFF
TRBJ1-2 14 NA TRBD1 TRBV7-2 TGTGCCAGCAGCTCTACCGGGACAGGGGTCGGCTACACCTTC CASSSTGTGVGYTF
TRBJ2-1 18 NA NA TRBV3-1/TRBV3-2 TGTGCCAGCAGCCACCCTATTGGGAGTCGACGAGGGTACAATGAGCAGTTCTTC CASSHPIGSRRGYNEQFF
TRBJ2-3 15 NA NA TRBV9 TGTGCCAGCAGCCGTGAAGGACTGGACACAGATACGCAGTATTTT CASSREGLDTDTQYF
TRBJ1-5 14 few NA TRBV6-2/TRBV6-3 TGTGCCAGCAGTGACAGGTTTAGCAATCAGCCCCAGCATTTT CASSDRFSNQPQHF